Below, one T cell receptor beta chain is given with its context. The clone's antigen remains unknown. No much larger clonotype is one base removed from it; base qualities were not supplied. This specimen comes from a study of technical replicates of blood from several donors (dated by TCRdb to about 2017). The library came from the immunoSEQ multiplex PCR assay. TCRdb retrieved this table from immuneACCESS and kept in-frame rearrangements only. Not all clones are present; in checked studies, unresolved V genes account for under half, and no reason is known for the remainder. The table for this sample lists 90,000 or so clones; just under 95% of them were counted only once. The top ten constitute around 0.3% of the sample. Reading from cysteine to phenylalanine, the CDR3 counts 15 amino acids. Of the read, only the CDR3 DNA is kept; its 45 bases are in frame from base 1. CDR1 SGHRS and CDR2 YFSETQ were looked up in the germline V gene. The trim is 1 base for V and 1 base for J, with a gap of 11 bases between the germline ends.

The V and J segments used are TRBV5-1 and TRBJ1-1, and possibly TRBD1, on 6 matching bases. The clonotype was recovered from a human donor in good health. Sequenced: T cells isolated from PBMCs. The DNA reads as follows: TGCGCCAGCAGCTTGTTGGGACATAAGAACACTGAAGCTTTCTTT. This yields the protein CASSLLGHKNTEAFF.